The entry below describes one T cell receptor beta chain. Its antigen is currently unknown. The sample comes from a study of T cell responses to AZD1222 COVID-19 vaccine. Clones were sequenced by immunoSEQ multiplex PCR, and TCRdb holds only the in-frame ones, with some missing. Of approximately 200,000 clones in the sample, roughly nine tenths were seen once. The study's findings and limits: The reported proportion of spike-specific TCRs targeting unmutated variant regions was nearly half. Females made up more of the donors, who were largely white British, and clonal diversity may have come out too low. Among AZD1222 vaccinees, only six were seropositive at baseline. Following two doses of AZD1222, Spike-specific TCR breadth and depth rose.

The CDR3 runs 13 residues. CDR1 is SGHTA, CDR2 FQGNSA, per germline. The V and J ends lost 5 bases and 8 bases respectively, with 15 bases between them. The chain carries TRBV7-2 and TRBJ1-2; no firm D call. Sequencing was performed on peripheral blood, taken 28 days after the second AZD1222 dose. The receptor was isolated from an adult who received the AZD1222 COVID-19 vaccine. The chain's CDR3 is CASSPVGRKGYTF. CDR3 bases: TGTGCCAGCAGCCCTGTGGGCCGCAAAGGCTACACCTTC.